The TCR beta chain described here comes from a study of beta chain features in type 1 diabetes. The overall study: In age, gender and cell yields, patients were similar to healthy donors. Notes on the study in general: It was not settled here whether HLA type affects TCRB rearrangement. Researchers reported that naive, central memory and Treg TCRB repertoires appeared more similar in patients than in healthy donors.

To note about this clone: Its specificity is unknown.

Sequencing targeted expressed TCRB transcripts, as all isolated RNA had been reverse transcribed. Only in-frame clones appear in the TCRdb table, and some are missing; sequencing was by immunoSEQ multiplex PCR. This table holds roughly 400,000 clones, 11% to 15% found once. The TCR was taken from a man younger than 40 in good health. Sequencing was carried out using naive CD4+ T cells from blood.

The DNA of the CDR3 is TGTGCCAGCAATAGAGGGGCCAATTACGAGCAGTACGTC. Its protein is CASNRGANYEQYV. The chain employs TRBV6-1 and TRBJ2-7, with D perhaps assigned TRBD1 or TRBD2 (5 bases each). Germline V gene lookup returns CDR1 MNHNS and CDR2 SASEGT. CDR3 length equals 13 residues. V lost 7 bases to trimming and J lost 4 bases, with 14 bases between them.